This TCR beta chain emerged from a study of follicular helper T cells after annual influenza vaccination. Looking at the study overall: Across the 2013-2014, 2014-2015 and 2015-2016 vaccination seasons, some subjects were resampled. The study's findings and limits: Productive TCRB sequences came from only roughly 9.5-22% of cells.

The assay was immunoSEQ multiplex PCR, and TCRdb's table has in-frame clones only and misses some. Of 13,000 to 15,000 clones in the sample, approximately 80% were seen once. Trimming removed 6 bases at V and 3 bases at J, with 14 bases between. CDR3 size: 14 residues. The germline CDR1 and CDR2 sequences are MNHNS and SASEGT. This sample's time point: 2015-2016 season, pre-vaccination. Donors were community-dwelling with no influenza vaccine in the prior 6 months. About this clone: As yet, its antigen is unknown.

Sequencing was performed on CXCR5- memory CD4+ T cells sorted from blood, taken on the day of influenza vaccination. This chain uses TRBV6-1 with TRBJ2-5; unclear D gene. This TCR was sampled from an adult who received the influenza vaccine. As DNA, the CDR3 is TGTGCCAGCAGGAGGCCCCCTTCCAAAGAGACCCAGTACTTC. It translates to CASRRPPSKETQYF.